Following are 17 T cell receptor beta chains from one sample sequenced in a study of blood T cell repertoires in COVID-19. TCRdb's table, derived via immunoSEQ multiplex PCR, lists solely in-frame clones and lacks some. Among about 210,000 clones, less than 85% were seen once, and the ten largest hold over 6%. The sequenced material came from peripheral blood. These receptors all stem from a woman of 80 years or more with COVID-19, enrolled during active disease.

The CDR3 coding sequence is TGTGCCAGCAGCTTAGTTGGGGAGGCCACAGATACGCAGTATTTT. This codes for CASSLVGEATDTQYF. The V gene is TRBV7-9, the J gene TRBJ2-3, with D tentatively TRBD2 (6 bases). The CDR3 covers 15 residues. Trimming cost V 1 base and J 2 bases, with 10 bases left between them. Per germline, CDR1 SEHNR and CDR2 FQNEAQ (reference sequence).

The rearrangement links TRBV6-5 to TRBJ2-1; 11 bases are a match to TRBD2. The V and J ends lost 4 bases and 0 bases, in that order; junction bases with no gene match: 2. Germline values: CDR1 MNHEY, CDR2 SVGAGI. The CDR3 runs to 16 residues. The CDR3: CASSSTSGSSYNEQFF. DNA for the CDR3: TGTGCCAGCAGTTCTACTAGCGGGAGCTCCTACAATGAGCAGTTCTTC.

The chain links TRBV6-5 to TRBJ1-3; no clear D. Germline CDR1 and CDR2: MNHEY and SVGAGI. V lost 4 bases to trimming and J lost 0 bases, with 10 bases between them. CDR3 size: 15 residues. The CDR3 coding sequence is TGTGCCAGCAGTTTCCATAAGAGCTCTGGAAACACCATATATTTT. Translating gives CASSFHKSSGNTIYF.

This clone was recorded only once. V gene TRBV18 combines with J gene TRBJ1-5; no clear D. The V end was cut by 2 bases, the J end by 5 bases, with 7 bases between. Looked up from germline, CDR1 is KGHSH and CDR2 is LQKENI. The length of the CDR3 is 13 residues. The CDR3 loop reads CASSPGQYQPQHF. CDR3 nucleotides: TGTGCCAGCTCACCAGGCCAGTATCAGCCCCAGCATTTT.

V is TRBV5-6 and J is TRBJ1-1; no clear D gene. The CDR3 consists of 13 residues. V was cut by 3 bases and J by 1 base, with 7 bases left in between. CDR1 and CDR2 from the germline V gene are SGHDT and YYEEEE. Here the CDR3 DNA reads TGTGCCAGCAGCTCCTATTCGAACACTGAAGCTTTCTTT. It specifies CASSSYSNTEAFF.

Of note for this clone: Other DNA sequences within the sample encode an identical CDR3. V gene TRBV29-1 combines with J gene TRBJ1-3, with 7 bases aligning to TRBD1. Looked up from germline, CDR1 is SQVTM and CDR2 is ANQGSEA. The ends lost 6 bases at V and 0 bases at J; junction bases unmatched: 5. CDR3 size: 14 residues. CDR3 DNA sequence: TGCAGCGTCTCAGGGGGTCTCTCTGGAAACACCATATATTTT. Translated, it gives CSVSGGLSGNTIYF.

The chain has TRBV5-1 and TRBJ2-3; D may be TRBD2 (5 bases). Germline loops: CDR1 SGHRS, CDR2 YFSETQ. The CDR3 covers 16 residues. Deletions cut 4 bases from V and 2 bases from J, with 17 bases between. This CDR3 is CASSRGGGTTTDTQYF. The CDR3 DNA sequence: TGCGCCAGCAGCCGTGGTGGAGGAACTACCACAGATACGCAGTATTTT.

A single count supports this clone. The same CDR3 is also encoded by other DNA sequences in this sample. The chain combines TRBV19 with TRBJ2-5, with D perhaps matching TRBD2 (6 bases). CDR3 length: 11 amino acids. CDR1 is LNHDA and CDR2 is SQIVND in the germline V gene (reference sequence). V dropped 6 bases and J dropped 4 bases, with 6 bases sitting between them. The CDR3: CASRGGETQYF. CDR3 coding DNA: TGTGCCAGTAGGGGGGGAGAGACCCAGTACTTC.

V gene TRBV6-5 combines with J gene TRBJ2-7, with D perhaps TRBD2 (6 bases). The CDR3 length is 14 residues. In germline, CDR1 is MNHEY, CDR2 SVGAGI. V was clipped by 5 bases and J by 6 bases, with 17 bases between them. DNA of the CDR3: TGTGCCAGCAGTAACTACCTTGGGACTGCCGAGCAGTACTTC. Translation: CASSNYLGTAEQYF.

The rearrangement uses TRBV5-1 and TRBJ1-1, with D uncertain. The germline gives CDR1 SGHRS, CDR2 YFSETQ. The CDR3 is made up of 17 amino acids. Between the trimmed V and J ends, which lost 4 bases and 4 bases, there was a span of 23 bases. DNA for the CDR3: TGCGCCAGCAGCCCAGAAGTCACCCCCTTTCAAGTCACTGAAGCTTTCTTT. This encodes CASSPEVTPFQVTEAFF. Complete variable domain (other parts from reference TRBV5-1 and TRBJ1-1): KAGVTQTPRYLIKTRGQQVTLSCSPISGHRSVSWYQQTPGQGLQFLFEYFSETQRNKGNFPGRFSGRQFSNSRSEMNVSTLELGDSALYLCASSPEVTPFQVTEAFFGQGTRLTVV.

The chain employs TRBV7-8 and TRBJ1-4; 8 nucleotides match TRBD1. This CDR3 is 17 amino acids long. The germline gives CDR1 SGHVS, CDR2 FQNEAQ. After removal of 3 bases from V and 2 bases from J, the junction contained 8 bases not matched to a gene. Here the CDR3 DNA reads TGTGCCAGCAGCTTTACAGGGGGATATTCGACTAATGAAAAACTGTTTTTT. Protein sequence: CASSFTGGYSTNEKLFF.

The CDR3 here is CASSQDGASGNTIYF. CDR3 coding DNA: TGCGCCAGCAGCCAAGACGGAGCCTCTGGAAACACCATATATTTT. The chain recombines TRBV4-1 with TRBJ1-3, with D unresolved. V was cut by 0 bases and J by 0 bases, with 6 bases left in between. The CDR3 extends over 15 amino acids. Germline CDR1 MGHRA, CDR2 YSYEKL.

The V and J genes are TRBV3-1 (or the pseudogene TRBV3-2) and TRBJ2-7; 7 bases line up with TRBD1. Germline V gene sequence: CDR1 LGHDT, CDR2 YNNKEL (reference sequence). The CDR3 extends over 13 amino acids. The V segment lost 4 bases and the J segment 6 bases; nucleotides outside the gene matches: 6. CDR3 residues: CASSRDDRAEQYF. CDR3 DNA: TGTGCCAGCAGCCGGGACGACAGGGCCGAGCAGTACTTC.

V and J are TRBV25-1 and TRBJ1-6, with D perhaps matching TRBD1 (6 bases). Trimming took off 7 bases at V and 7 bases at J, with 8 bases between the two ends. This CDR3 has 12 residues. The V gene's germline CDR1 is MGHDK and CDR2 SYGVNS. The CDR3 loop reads CASTRGNSPLHF. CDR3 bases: TGTGCCAGCACGAGGGGGAATTCACCCCTCCACTTT. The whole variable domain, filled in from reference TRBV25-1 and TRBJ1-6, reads EADIYQTPRYLVIGTGKKITLECSQTMGHDKMYWYQQDPGMELHLIHYSYGVNSTEKGDLSSESTVSRIRTEHFPLTLESARPSHTSQYLCASTRGNSPLHFGNGTRLTVT.

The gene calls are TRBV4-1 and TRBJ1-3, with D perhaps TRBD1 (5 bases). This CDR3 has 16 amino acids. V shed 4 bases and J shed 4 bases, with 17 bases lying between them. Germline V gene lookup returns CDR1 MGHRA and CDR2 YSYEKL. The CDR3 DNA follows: TGCGCCAGCAGCCCCCAAGGGGTATCTCACGGAAACACCATATATTTT. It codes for CASSPQGVSHGNTIYF.

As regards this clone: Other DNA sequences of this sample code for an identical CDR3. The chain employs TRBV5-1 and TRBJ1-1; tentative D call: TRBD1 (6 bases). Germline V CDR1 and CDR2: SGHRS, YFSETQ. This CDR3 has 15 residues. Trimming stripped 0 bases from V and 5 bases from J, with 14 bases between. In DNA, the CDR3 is TGCGCCAGCAGCTTGGCTGGAGGAACAGGGACTGAAGCTTTCTTT. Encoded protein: CASSLAGGTGTEAFF.

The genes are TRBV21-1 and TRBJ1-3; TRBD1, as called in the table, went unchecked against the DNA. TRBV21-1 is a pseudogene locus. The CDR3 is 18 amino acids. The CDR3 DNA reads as TGTGCCAGCAGCAAAGGGCCGGGGCAGGGGTGCGGTGGAAACACCATATATTTT. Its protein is CASSKGPGQGCGGNTIYF.